Following are 2 T cell receptor beta chains from one sample sequenced in a study of blood T cell repertoires in COVID-19. Generated by immunoSEQ multiplex PCR, the TCRdb table keeps only in-frame clones and is missing some. Found here are 36,000 or so clones, about 91% of them singletons; the top ten hold around 4.9%. The sample was peripheral blood. The receptor set was obtained from a woman between 70 and 85 years old with active COVID-19.

The table lists this clone with a count of one. The CDR3 bases are TGTGCCATCAGTGAGCCAGGGAAAGATGGCTACACCTTC. It encodes CAISEPGKDGYTF. This sequence joins TRBV10-3 and TRBJ1-2; D possibly corresponds to TRBD1 (5 bases). The germline V gene has CDR1 ENHRY and CDR2 SYGVKD. The CDR3 is 13 amino acids. V was pared by 2 bases and J by 6 bases, with 10 bases between.

This chain links TRBV3-1 (or the pseudogene TRBV3-2) with TRBJ2-5; TRBD2 matches 16 bases. Germline-derived CDR1 and CDR2 are LGHDT and YNNKEL (reference sequence). V shed 7 bases, J shed 5 bases, and the junction held 25 bases outside the gene matches. The length of the CDR3 is 22 residues. The CDR3 loop is CASTHDSYTGTSGGAPRETQYF. CDR3 nucleotides: TGTGCCAGCACTCACGACTCATACACGGGGACTAGCGGGGGGGCTCCGCGGGAGACCCAGTACTTC.